A selection of T cell receptor beta chains follows, all from one sample in a study of neoadjuvant anti-PD-1 for oral cavity cancer. Clones were read by immunoSEQ multiplex PCR, and TCRdb kept only the in-frame ones, dropping some. The repertoire consists of approximately 68,000 clones, with about 86% occurring once and the leading ten covering 2.5% to 3%. The sequencing here drew on PBMCs, taken after nivolumab (anti-PD-1) treatment. The receptors here all came from a person aged 35-79 years with oral cavity squamous cell carcinoma. CDR3s include the opening cysteine and the closing phenylalanine or tryptophan. A D gene is named only where the DNA matches it firmly. Clone size is not always given. Where it is, it says once, few, many or a class for expanded clones.

NA	TRBV6-1	NA	TRBJ2-7	TGTGCCAGCACCGAGCATCTCCAAATGGCCTACGAGCAGTACTTC	CASTEHLQMAYEQYF
NA	TRBV11-2	NA	TRBJ2-1	TGTGCCAGCAGCTATTATCCCAATGAGCAGTTCTTC	CASSYYPNEQFF
TRBD1	TRBV6-6	NA	TRBJ1-2	TGTGCCAGCAGTCCACAGGGGGCCAACCATGGCTACACCTTC	CASSPQGANHGYTF
NA	TRBV6-5	NA	TRBJ1-1	TGTGCCAGCACTAAAGTAGGAAGCACTGAAGCTTTCTTT	CASTKVGSTEAFF
TRBD1	TRBV9	NA	TRBJ2-7	TGTGCCAGCAGCGCAGGGACAGGTCTCGAGCAGTACTTC	CASSAGTGLEQYF
TRBD2	TRBV5-1	NA	TRBJ2-5	TGCGCCAGCAGCTTTTCGGGCGGGGGGACCCAAGAGACCCAGTACTTC	CASSFSGGGTQETQYF
NA	TRBV6-4	NA	TRBJ1-1	TGTGCCAGCAGTGAGATAGGGGGGACTGAAGCTTTCTTT	CASSEIGGTEAFF
NA	TRBV6-1	NA	TRBJ2-7	TGTGCCAGCAGTGAAGGGTGGGGACAACTCTACGAGCAGTACTTC	CASSEGWGQLYEQYF
NA	TRBV29-1	NA	TRBJ1-3	TGCAGCGTTGGGGGGGCTGGTGGAAACACCATATATTTT	CSVGGAGGNTIYF
NA	TRBV19	NA	TRBJ1-5	TGTGCCAGTAGAGGGGGCAATCAGCCCCAGCATTTT	CASRGGNQPQHF
TRBD1	TRBV6-1	NA	TRBJ1-5	TGTGCCAGCAGTGCCTTGACAGGGGGCAATAGCAATCAGCCCCAGCATTTT	CASSALTGGNSNQPQHF
NA	TRBV5-4	NA	TRBJ1-1	TGTGCCAGCAAACACCCGAACACTGAAGCTTTCTTT	CASKHPNTEAFF
TRBD2	TRBV28	NA	TRBJ2-5	TGTGCCAGTCTCACACCTAGCGGGAGTGGGGAGACCCAGTACTTC	CASLTPSGSGETQYF
NA	TRBV18	NA	TRBJ2-7	TGTGCCAGCTCAAACTCCGAGGGGATTTACGAGCAGTACTTC	CASSNSEGIYEQYF
TRBD1	TRBV27	NA	TRBJ1-5	TGTGCCAGCAACCCCAGGGGGGGTCAGCCCCAGCATTTT	CASNPRGGQPQHF
NA	TRBV2	NA	TRBJ2-1	TGTGCCAGCAGTGCCAATTCTCCGGATGAGCAGTTCTTC	CASSANSPDEQFF
NA	TRBV5-1	NA	TRBJ2-7	TGCGCCAGCAGCTTGTCCTACGGCGAGCAGTACTTC	CASSLSYGEQYF
NA	TRBV27	NA	TRBJ1-4	TGTGCCAGCAGACCAAGGTGGGAGACAGGCGAAAAACTGTTTTTT	CASRPRWETGEKLFF
TRBD2	TRBV11-3	NA	TRBJ2-1	TGTGCCAGCAGCTTTACCCGGACTAGTTTTGAGCAGTTCTTC	CASSFTRTSFEQFF
NA	TRBV10-1	few	TRBJ2-5	TGCGCCAGCAGTGAGTCGCACACGGGGCAAGAGACCCAGTACTTC	CASSESHTGQETQYF
TRBD1	TRBV10-3	NA	TRBJ1-4	TGTGCCATCAGTGAGGGACAGGGTTTGAGAGATGAAAAACTGTTTTTT	CAISEGQGLRDEKLFF
NA	TRBV5-5	NA	TRBJ2-1	TGTGCCAGCAGCCAATACGGGACAGGGGCTAGCGGGGGGTACAATGAGCAGTTCTTC	CASSQYGTGASGGYNEQFF
TRBD1	TRBV7-9	NA	TRBJ2-7	TGTGCCAGCAGCCCTCGGGACAGGAGCTACGAGCAGTACTTC	CASSPRDRSYEQYF
NA	TRBV11-2	NA	TRBJ1-2	TGTGCCAGCAGTTCATTTGAGACAGGTGATTATGGCTACACCTTC	CASSSFETGDYGYTF
TRBD2	TRBV2	NA	TRBJ2-1	TGTGCCAGCAGTGGGGCCGGGACTAGCGGGACAGGCCCCTACAATGAGCAGTTCTTC	CASSGAGTSGTGPYNEQFF
NA	TRBV30	NA	TRBJ1-2	TGTGCCTGGAGTGTAGGGCCTCCGGGGGGCTACACCTTC	CAWSVGPPGGYTF
NA	TRBV11-2	NA	TRBJ1-1	TGTGCCAGCAGCTTCGGACAAAACACTGAAGCTTTCTTT	CASSFGQNTEAFF
NA	TRBV5-1	few	TRBJ1-3	TGCGCCAGCCGCTTAGGGGGGGGTTCCTCTGGAAACACCATATATTTT	CASRLGGGSSGNTIYF
TRBD1	TRBV30	NA	TRBJ1-2	TGTGCCTGGAGTGCAAAGGACAGGGTGAACTATGGCTACACCTTC	CAWSAKDRVNYGYTF
TRBD2	TRBV2	NA	TRBJ2-3	TGTGCCAGCAGTGAAAGGGAGCGGGGGACCACAGATACGCAGTATTTT	CASSERERGTTDTQYF
TRBD2	TRBV5-1	NA	TRBJ2-7	TGCGCCAGCAGCTTGCGAGGCCTAGCGGGAAAGTACGAGCAGTACTTC	CASSLRGLAGKYEQYF
TRBD1	TRBV4-1	few	TRBJ2-7	TGCGCCAGCAGCCAAGGATCCAGGGGGCTTTACGAGCAGTACTTC	CASSQGSRGLYEQYF
NA	TRBV20-1	NA	TRBJ2-1	TGCAGTGCTAGCGGGGGAGGTGAGCAGTTCTTC	CSASGGGEQFF
NA	TRBV27	NA	TRBJ1-3	TGTGCCAGCAGCTACGGACCAGACCGGGACACCATATATTTT	CASSYGPDRDTIYF
NA	TRBV29-1	once	TRBJ2-7	TGCAGCATCAGGGTTGCCTACGAGCAGTACTTC	CSIRVAYEQYF
NA	TRBV18	NA	TRBJ1-6	TGTGCCAGCTCACCTATCGGTGTGGGGGATTCACCCCTCCACTTT	CASSPIGVGDSPLHF
TRBD2	TRBV10-2	NA	TRBJ2-1	TGCGCCAGCACTAAAGGCGCTAGCGGGGTCAATGAGCAGTTCTTC	CASTKGASGVNEQFF
NA	TRBV15	NA	TRBJ2-1	TGTGCCACCAGCACCAGGGGATGGTCTTACAATGAGCAGTTCTTC	CATSTRGWSYNEQFF